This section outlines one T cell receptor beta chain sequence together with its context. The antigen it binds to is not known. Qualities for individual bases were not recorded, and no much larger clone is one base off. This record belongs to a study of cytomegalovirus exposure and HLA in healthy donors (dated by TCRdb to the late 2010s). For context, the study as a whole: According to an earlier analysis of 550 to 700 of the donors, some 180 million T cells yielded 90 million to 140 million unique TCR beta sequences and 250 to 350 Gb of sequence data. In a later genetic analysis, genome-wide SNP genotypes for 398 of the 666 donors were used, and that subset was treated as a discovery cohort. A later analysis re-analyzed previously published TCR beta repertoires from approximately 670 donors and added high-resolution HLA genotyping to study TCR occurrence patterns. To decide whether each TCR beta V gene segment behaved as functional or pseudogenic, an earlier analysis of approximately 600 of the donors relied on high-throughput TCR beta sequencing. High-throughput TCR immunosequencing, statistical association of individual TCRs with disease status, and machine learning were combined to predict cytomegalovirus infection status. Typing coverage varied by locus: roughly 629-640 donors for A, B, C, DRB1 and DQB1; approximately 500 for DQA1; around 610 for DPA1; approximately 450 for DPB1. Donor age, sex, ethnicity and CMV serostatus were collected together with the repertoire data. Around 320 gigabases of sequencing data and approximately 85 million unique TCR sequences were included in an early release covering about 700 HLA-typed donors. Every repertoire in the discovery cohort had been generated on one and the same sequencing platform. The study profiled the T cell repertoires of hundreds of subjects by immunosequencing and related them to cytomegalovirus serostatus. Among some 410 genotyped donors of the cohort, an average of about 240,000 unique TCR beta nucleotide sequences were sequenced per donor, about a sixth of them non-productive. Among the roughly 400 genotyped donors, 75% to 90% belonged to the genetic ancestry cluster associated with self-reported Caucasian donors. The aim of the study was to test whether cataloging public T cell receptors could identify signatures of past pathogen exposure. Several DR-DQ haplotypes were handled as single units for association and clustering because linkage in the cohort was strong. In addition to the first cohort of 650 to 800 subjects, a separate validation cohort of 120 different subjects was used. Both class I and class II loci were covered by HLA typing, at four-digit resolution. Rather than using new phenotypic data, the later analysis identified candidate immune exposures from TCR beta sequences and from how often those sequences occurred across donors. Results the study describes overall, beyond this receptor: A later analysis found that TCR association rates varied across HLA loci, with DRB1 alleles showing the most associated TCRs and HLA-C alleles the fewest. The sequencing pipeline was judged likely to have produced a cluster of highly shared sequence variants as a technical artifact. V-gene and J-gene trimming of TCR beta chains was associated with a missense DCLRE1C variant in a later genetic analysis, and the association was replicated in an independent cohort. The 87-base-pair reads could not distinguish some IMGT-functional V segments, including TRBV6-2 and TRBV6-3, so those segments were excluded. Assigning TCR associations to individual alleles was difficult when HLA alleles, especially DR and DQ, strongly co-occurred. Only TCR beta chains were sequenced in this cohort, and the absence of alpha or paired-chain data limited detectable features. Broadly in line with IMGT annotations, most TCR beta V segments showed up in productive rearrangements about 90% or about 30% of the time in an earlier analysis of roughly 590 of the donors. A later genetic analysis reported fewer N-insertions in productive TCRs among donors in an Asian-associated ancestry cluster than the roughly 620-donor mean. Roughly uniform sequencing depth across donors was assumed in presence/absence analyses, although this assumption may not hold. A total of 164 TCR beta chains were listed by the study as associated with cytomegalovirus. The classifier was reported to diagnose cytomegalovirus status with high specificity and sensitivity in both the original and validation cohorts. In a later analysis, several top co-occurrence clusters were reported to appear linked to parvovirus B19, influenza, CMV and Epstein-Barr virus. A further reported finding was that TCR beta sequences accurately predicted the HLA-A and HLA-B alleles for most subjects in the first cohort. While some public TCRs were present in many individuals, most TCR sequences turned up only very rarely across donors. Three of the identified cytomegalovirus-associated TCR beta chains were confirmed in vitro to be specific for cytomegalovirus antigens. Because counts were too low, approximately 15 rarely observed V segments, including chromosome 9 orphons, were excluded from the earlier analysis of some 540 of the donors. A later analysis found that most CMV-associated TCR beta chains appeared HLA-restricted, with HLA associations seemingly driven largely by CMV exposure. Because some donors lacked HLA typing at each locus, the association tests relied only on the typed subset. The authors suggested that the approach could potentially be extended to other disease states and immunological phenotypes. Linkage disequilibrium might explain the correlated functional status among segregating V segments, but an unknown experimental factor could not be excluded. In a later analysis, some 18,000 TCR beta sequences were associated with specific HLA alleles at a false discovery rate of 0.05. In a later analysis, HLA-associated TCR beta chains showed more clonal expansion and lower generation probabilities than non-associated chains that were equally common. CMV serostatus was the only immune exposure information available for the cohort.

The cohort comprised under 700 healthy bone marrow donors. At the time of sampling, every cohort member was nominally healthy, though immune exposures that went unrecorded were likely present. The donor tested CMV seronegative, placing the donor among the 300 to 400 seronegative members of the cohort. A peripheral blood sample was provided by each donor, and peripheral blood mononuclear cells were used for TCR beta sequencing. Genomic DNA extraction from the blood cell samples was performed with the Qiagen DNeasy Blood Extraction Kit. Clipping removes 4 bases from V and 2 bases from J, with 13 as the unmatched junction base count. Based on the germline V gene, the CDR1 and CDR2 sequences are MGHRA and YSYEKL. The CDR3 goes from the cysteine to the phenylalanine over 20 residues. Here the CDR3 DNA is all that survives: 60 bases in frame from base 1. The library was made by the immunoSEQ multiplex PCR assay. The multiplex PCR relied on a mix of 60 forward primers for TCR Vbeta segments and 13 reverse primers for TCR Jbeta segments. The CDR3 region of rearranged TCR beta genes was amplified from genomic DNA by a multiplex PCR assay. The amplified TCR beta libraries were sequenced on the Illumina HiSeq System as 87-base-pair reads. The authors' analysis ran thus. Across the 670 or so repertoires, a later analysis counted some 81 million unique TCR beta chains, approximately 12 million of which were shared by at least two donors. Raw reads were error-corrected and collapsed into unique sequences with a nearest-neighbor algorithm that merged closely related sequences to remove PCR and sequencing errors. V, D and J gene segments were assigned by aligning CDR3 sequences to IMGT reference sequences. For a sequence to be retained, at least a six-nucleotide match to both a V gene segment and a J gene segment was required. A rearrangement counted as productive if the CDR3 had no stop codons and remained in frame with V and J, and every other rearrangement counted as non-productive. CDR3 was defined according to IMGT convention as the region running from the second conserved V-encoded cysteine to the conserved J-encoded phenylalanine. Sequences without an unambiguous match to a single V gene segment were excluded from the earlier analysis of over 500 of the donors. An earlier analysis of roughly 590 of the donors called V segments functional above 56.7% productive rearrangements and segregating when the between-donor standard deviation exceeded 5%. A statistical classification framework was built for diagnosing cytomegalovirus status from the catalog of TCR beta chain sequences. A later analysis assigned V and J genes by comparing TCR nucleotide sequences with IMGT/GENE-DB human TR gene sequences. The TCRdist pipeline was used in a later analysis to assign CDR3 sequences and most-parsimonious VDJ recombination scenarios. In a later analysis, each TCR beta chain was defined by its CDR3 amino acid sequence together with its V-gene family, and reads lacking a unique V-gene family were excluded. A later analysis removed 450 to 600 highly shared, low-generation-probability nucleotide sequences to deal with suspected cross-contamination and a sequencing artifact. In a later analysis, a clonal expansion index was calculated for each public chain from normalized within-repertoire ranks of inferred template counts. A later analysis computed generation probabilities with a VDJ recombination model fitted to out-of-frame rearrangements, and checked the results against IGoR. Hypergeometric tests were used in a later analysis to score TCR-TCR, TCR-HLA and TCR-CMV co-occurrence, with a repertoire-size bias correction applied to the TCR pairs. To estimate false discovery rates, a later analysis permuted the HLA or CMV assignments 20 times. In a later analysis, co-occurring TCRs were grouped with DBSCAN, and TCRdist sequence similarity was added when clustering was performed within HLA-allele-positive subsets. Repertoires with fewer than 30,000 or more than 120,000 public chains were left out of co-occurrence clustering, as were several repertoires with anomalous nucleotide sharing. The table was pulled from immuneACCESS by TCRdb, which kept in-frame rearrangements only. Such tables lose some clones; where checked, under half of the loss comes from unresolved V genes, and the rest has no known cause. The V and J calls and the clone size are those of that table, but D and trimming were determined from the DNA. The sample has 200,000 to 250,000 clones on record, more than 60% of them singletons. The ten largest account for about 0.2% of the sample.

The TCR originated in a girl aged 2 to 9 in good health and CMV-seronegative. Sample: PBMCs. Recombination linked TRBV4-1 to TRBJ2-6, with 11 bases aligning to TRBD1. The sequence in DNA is TGCGCCAGCAGCCGGCTCGGAGAGGACAGGGGGCTAACTGGGGCCAACGTCCTGACTTTC. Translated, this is CASSRLGEDRGLTGANVLTF.